The 4 T cell receptor beta chains below all came from one sample that was sequenced in a study of cytomegalovirus exposure and HLA in healthy donors. With 60 Vbeta and 13 Jbeta primers, the PCR was carried out. The data were produced by immunoSEQ multiplex PCR, yet TCRdb's version contains in-frame clones alone and is incomplete. This repertoire includes 120,000 to 150,000 clones. Sequencing was performed on PBMCs. These receptors came from a woman younger than 30 in good health and CMV-seronegative.

V and J are TRBV27 and TRBJ1-6; D possibly corresponds to TRBD1 (6 bases). Trimming removed 6 bases from V and 2 bases from J, with 8 bases in between. Germline-derived CDR1 and CDR2 are MNHEY and SMNVEV (reference sequence). The length of the CDR3 is 14 residues. This CDR3 reads CASSPGAYNSPLHF. CDR3 bases: TGTGCCAGCAGCCCAGGGGCCTATAATTCACCCCTCCACTTT.

This rearrangement joins TRBV29-1 to TRBJ2-1; TRBD1 matches 8 bases. Germline V lookup: CDR1 SQVTM, CDR2 ANQGSEA. CDR3 length equals 10 residues. CDR3 nucleotide sequence: TGCACCGGACAGGGCGGTGAGCAGTTCTTC. It yields the protein CTGQGGEQFF.

The gene calls are TRBV9 and TRBJ2-2; no clear D. The germline V and J ends were trimmed by 4 bases and 1 base, with 17 bases remaining between them. The CDR3 runs to 17 residues. Germline V lookup: CDR1 SGDLS, CDR2 YYNGEE. This CDR3 is CASSTSLEVENTGELFF. The CDR3 coding sequence is TGTGCCAGCAGCACCTCGTTAGAGGTAGAGAACACCGGGGAGCTGTTTTTT.

The J gene is TRBJ2-1, the V gene TRBV15, with D possibly matching TRBD2 (6 bases). The CDR3 spans 19 residues. Trimming took 0 bases from V and 2 from J, leaving 20 bases between them. Germline lookup yields CDR1 LNHNV and CDR2 YYDKDF (reference sequence). DNA for the CDR3: TGTGCCACCAGCAGAGATCCCCTTGCGGGATATGGTGCCTACAATGAGCAGTTCTTC. This codes for CATSRDPLAGYGAYNEQFF.